The rows below give T cell receptor beta chains drawn from one sample of a study of T cells in Graves' hyperthyroidism and ophthalmopathy. MiXCR was run by TCRdb on the multiplex PCR reads, yielding one entry per CDR3 protein. The data hold 250,000 or so distinct CDR3 sequences, with about 14% observed a single time. The sequenced sample was blood. The receptors were gathered from a woman aged 35 to 49 with Graves' hyperthyroidism that later progressed to Graves' ophthalmopathy. CDR3s leave out the opening cysteine and the closing phenylalanine or tryptophan. The D gene is left open where the match is weak.

d_gene: -
v_gene: TRBV12-3/TRBV12-4
j_gene: TRBJ2-2
CDR3aa: ASTWGTGELF

d_gene: TRBD2
v_gene: TRBV24-1
j_gene: TRBJ2-5
CDR3aa: ATSDIAGHGETQY

d_gene: -
v_gene: TRBV5-1
j_gene: TRBJ2-3
CDR3aa: ASSGGFFTGTQY

d_gene: TRBD1
v_gene: TRBV2
j_gene: TRBJ1-5
CDR3aa: ASSQQGRSNQPQH

d_gene: TRBD2
v_gene: TRBV5-6
j_gene: TRBJ2-5
CDR3aa: ASSDGTSGQETQY

d_gene: -
v_gene: TRBV6-1
j_gene: TRBJ1-5
CDR3aa: ASSAGANQPQH

d_gene: -
v_gene: TRBV4-1
j_gene: TRBJ1-1
CDR3aa: ASSQLVLSMNTEAF

d_gene: -
v_gene: TRBV28
j_gene: TRBJ2-2
CDR3aa: ASRYQGGWELF

d_gene: -
v_gene: TRBV3-1
j_gene: TRBJ2-7
CDR3aa: ASSRWAGPTYEQY

d_gene: -
v_gene: TRBV6-1
j_gene: TRBJ2-1
CDR3aa: ASSLTALFSYNEQL

d_gene: -
v_gene: TRBV28
j_gene: TRBJ2-7
CDR3aa: ASSLRGLVEQY

d_gene: -
v_gene: TRBV13
j_gene: TRBJ2-1
CDR3aa: ASSLAGPGYNEQF

d_gene: -
v_gene: TRBV11-1
j_gene: TRBJ2-2
CDR3aa: ASSVRAVTGELF

d_gene: TRBD1
v_gene: TRBV7-9
j_gene: TRBJ2-3
CDR3aa: ASSPGQGETDTQY

d_gene: -
v_gene: TRBV28
j_gene: TRBJ2-7
CDR3aa: ASSSLRVLRYEQY

d_gene: -
v_gene: TRBV19
j_gene: TRBJ2-2
CDR3aa: ASSIADPGELF

d_gene: -
v_gene: TRBV30
j_gene: TRBJ1-1
CDR3aa: AWSGAYGTEAF

d_gene: TRBD2
v_gene: TRBV3-1
j_gene: TRBJ2-5
CDR3aa: ASSHSGTEETQY

d_gene: TRBD2
v_gene: TRBV19
j_gene: TRBJ2-1
CDR3aa: ASHAEGSGRRNEQF

d_gene: TRBD1
v_gene: TRBV6-1
j_gene: TRBJ2-7
CDR3aa: ASSRTGTGPYEQY

d_gene: TRBD2
v_gene: TRBV7-9
j_gene: TRBJ2-7
CDR3aa: ASSLALAGAYEQY

d_gene: -
v_gene: TRBV7-9
j_gene: TRBJ2-3
CDR3aa: ASSPTISTDTQY

d_gene: TRBD2
v_gene: TRBV20-1
j_gene: TRBJ2-3
CDR3aa: SASIAGSTDTQY

d_gene: -
v_gene: TRBV11-2
j_gene: TRBJ2-4
CDR3aa: ASSLDLGLGAKNIQY

d_gene: -
v_gene: TRBV6-1
j_gene: TRBJ2-1
CDR3aa: ASSIDRRYNEQF

d_gene: -
v_gene: TRBV27
j_gene: TRBJ2-5
CDR3aa: ASSSHGRNQETQY

d_gene: -
v_gene: TRBV11-2
j_gene: TRBJ2-1
CDR3aa: ATQGLSSYNEQF

d_gene: -
v_gene: TRBV12-3/TRBV12-4
j_gene: TRBJ2-1
CDR3aa: ASSLSDWF

d_gene: -
v_gene: TRBV5-4
j_gene: TRBJ2-2
CDR3aa: ASSLKVLARAGELF

d_gene: -
v_gene: TRBV12-3/TRBV12-4
j_gene: TRBJ1-1
CDR3aa: ASSLVSLVSLTLNPWAEAF

d_gene: -
v_gene: TRBV18
j_gene: TRBJ2-1
CDR3aa: ASSRGTGRLAVPTYNEQF

d_gene: -
v_gene: TRBV13
j_gene: TRBJ2-4
CDR3aa: ASSFGLSDKNIQY

d_gene: TRBD1
v_gene: TRBV6-1
j_gene: TRBJ1-1
CDR3aa: ASSPRQGTNTEAF

d_gene: -
v_gene: TRBV7-2
j_gene: TRBJ2-7
CDR3aa: ASSIPGPNRAYEQY

d_gene: -
v_gene: TRBV6-1
j_gene: TRBJ2-3
CDR3aa: ASSGRHSTDTQY

d_gene: -
v_gene: TRBV11-2
j_gene: TRBJ2-7
CDR3aa: ASSFVLYEQY

d_gene: TRBD1
v_gene: TRBV12-3/TRBV12-4
j_gene: TRBJ1-3
CDR3aa: ASSSRGASRDTIY

d_gene: -
v_gene: TRBV4-1
j_gene: TRBJ2-1
CDR3aa: ASSQASGTPSSYNEQF

d_gene: TRBD1
v_gene: TRBV20-1
j_gene: TRBJ1-2
CDR3aa: SARVRRQAGGFLNYGYT

d_gene: TRBD1
v_gene: TRBV2
j_gene: TRBJ1-2
CDR3aa: ASSLLGTGGGYGYT

d_gene: TRBD2
v_gene: TRBV20-1
j_gene: TRBJ2-7
CDR3aa: SARDPPSGGKYEQY

d_gene: -
v_gene: TRBV30
j_gene: TRBJ1-4
CDR3aa: AWSGFGGRREKLF